This TCR beta chain was profiled in a study of monozygotic twins with inflammatory bowel disease. Study outcomes and limitations: There were differing immunosuppressive treatments, which may have added variability to patient repertoires. Resolution of different T cell subtypes was not achieved.

Eight separate reactions per sample served to make cDNA. Each CDR3 protein gets one entry in TCRdb, which reprocessed the 5' RACE reads and gives no DNA. The repertoire table contains 440,000 or so distinct CDR3 sequences. The CDR3 is 13 amino acids. Per germline, CDR1 LNHDA and CDR2 SQIVND (reference sequence). Details on this clonotype: The antigen is undetermined.

Sequencing input: blood. This receptor was taken from a human donor with ulcerative colitis or Crohn's disease, or a healthy co-twin of an affected twin (not recorded which). The gene calls are TRBV19 and TRBJ2-2; checking the TCRdb D call of TRBD2 is not possible without DNA. CDR3 protein: CASRRLVSGELFF.